The rows below give T cell receptor beta chains drawn from one sample of a study of neurological immune-mediated disorders. Via MiXCR, TCRdb re-called the 5' RACE reads, giving one row per CDR3 protein. Of about 55,000 distinct CDR3 sequences in the sample, less than 5% were seen once. Specimen: PBMCs. These receptors were taken from a man between 50 and 59 years old with multiple sclerosis. Both conserved end residues are part of each CDR3. The order of the fields is CDR3 DNA, CDR3 protein, D gene, clone size, V gene, J gene. The D gene is left open where the match is weak. The size field is filled for only some rows; it gives once, few, many or a size class.

CDR3 DNA: TGTGCCAGCAGCCCGACTAGCCTAAAAAACATTCAGTACTTC; CDR3 protein: CASSPTSLKNIQYF; D gene: TRBD2; clone size: few; V gene: TRBV7-2; J gene: TRBJ2-4
CDR3 DNA: TGCGCCAGCAGCCTCGACAGACCCCCCTACGAGCAGTACTTC; CDR3 protein: CASSLDRPPYEQYF; D gene: NA; clone size: few; V gene: TRBV5-1; J gene: TRBJ2-7
CDR3 DNA: TGCGCCAGCAGCCTATCAAAAAGGGGAGGCGAGCAGTACTTC; CDR3 protein: CASSLSKRGGEQYF; D gene: NA; clone size: NA; V gene: TRBV5-1; J gene: TRBJ2-7
CDR3 DNA: TGCGCCAGCAGCTCGACAGGGGACGAGCAGTACTTC; CDR3 protein: CASSSTGDEQYF; D gene: TRBD1; clone size: few; V gene: TRBV5-1; J gene: TRBJ2-7
CDR3 DNA: TGTGCCAGCAGCTCAGCCCCGGGACAGAGCACAGATACGCAGTATTTT; CDR3 protein: CASSSAPGQSTDTQYF; D gene: TRBD1; clone size: many; V gene: TRBV5-6; J gene: TRBJ2-3
CDR3 DNA: TGCAGTGCTAGAGAATTCGGGGCAGTTAGGAATCAGCCCCAGCATTTT; CDR3 protein: CSAREFGAVRNQPQHF; D gene: NA; clone size: many; V gene: TRBV20-1; J gene: TRBJ1-5
CDR3 DNA: TGCAGTGCTGTCTCTTACGGGAGGTCAAGGAGATCCTACAATGAGCAGTTCTTC; CDR3 protein: CSAVSYGRSRRSYNEQFF; D gene: TRBD2; clone size: few; V gene: TRBV20-1; J gene: TRBJ2-1
CDR3 DNA: TGTGCCAGCAGTGAATGGGGAGAGGGAAACACTGAAGCTTTCTTT; CDR3 protein: CASSEWGEGNTEAFF; D gene: NA; clone size: many; V gene: TRBV25-1; J gene: TRBJ1-1
CDR3 DNA: TGCGCCAGCAGCCCGGGACACCTCTACGAGCAGTACTTC; CDR3 protein: CASSPGHLYEQYF; D gene: NA; clone size: NA; V gene: TRBV5-1; J gene: TRBJ2-7
CDR3 DNA: TGCAGTGCTAGCACTAGATTCAATGAGCAGTTCTTC; CDR3 protein: CSASTRFNEQFF; D gene: NA; clone size: few; V gene: TRBV20-1; J gene: TRBJ2-1
CDR3 DNA: TGCGCCAGCAGCTCAGGACACCTCAGCACAGATACGCAGTATTTT; CDR3 protein: CASSSGHLSTDTQYF; D gene: NA; clone size: many; V gene: TRBV5-1; J gene: TRBJ2-3
CDR3 DNA: TGTGCCACCAGCAGAGATTCGGACAGATACTATAGCAATCAGCCCCAGCATTTT; CDR3 protein: CATSRDSDRYYSNQPQHF; D gene: NA; clone size: many; V gene: TRBV15; J gene: TRBJ1-5
CDR3 DNA: TGCAGTGCTAGAGAGGGAGGAGGGGGCGCGGGGAACACTGAAGCTTTCTTT; CDR3 protein: CSAREGGGGAGNTEAFF; D gene: TRBD1; clone size: few; V gene: TRBV20-1; J gene: TRBJ1-1
CDR3 DNA: TGTGCCAGCAGTTTACGGGATACCGACGAGACCCAGTACTTC; CDR3 protein: CASSLRDTDETQYF; D gene: NA; clone size: many; V gene: TRBV27; J gene: TRBJ2-5
CDR3 DNA: TGTGCCAGCAGCTTTAGGATGAACACTGAAGCTTTCTTT; CDR3 protein: CASSFRMNTEAFF; D gene: NA; clone size: many; V gene: TRBV28; J gene: TRBJ1-1
CDR3 DNA: TGCGCCAGCAGCCAGGGATCTGGAAACACCATATATTTT; CDR3 protein: CASSQGSGNTIYF; D gene: NA; clone size: NA; V gene: TRBV4-1; J gene: TRBJ1-3
CDR3 DNA: TGTGCCAGCAGCTTAGGGATTAACTATGGCTACACCTTC; CDR3 protein: CASSLGINYGYTF; D gene: NA; clone size: many; V gene: TRBV11-2; J gene: TRBJ1-2